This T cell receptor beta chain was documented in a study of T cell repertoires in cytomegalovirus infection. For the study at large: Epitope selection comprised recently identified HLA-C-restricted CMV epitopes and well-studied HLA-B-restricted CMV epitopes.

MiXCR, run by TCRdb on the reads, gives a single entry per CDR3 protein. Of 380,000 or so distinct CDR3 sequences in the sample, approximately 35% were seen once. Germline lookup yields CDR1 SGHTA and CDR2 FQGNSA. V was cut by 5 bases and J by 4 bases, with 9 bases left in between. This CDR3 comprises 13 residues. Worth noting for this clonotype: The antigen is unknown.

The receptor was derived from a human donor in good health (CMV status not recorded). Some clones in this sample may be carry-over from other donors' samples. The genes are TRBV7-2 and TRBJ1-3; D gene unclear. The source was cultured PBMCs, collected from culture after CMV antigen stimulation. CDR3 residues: CASSAGGGNTIYF. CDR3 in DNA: TGTGCCAGCAGCGCCGGTGGGGGAAACACCATATATTTT.